In this sample, the clone carrying this T cell receptor (beta chain) turned up a few times. The data were obtained in a study of blood T cell repertoires in COVID-19. Study-level background: Both acute and convalescent COVID-19 samples were obtained from the United States, Italy and Spain. The cDNA or gDNA used as material had been derived from T cells, B-cell-depleted T cells, or PBMCs.

As processed by the authors: By means of reference gene primer amplification, nucleated cell counts were estimated. Clones were read by immunoSEQ multiplex PCR, and TCRdb kept only the in-frame ones, dropping some. The DNA gave D and trimming, while V, J and clone size come from that table. The sample contains about 220,000 clones, 60% to 85% of which appear only once. The source is a woman aged 70-85 years with acute or convalescent COVID-19. The sequencing input was peripheral blood.

CDR3 coding DNA: TGTGCCAGTAGCGGGCGGGGCGCTTACAATGAGCAGTTCTTC. Protein product: CASSGRGAYNEQFF. This chain joins TRBV19 and TRBJ2-1; TRBD2 is a possible D gene (6 bases). Between the trimmed V and J ends, which lost 6 bases and 4 bases, there was a span of 13 bases. From germline, CDR1 is LNHDA and CDR2 SQIVND (reference sequence). The CDR3 is 14 residues long.